This entry describes one T cell receptor beta chain. The sample is drawn from a study of blood T cell repertoires in COVID-19. Across the whole study: Samples representing acute and convalescent COVID-19 were sourced from the United States, Italy and Spain. Sources were T cells, B-cell-depleted T cells, or PBMCs; the material itself was cDNA or gDNA.

CDR1 and CDR2 (germline): LNHDA, SQIVND (reference sequence). With 6 bases clipped from V and 0 bases from J, the junction kept 7 bases outside the gene matches. The CDR3 sequence is 16 residues long. Authors' methods: Counts of nucleated cells, estimated from reference gene primer amplification, were obtained. Sequencing used immunoSEQ multiplex PCR; TCRdb keeps in-frame clones, though not all of them. The DNA gave D and trimming, while V, J and clone size come from that table. The sample consists of approximately 100,000 clones, 70% to 85% of them appearing once. The V call is TRBV19, the J call TRBJ2-2; 7 bases match TRBD2. Material: peripheral blood. The TCR originated in a man aged 65 to 79 with acute or convalescent COVID-19. CDR3 coding DNA: TGTGCCAGTAGCCGGCTAGCGGAAACGAACACCGGGGAGCTGTTTTTT. Encoded protein: CASSRLAETNTGELFF.